This T cell receptor (beta chain) derives from a study of blood T cell repertoires in COVID-19 (dated by TCRdb to the early 2020s). With regard to the full study: Samples from collaborators originated in the United States, Italy and Spain and spanned both the acute and convalescent phases of COVID-19. The repertoires were made available in a free public database intended to serve as a resource for research on the immune response to SARS-CoV-2. Where available, HLA class I and class II types were obtained from metadata supplied by the sample provider rather than from assay-based typing. The samples were drawn from the first 160 participants of the ongoing ImmuneRACE study and from 1,254 subjects provided by 6 global collaborators. The dataset comprised deeply sampled blood TCRbeta repertoires from subjects exposed to, actively infected with, or recovered from COVID-19. The prospective study material was composed of cDNA or gDNA derived from T cells, B-cell-depleted T cells, or PBMCs. Sample metadata almost always included a de-identified subject ID, COVID-19 status, age in years and sex.

At one collaborating source in Seattle, patients were enrolled during active infection and were followed longitudinally through the course of disease. Whole blood was collected in K2EDTA tubes by collaborating institutions according to the institutions' own protocols. Collaborator samples were shipped for TCRbeta analysis as frozen whole blood, isolated PBMCs, or DNA extracted from either sample type. V drops 4 bases and J drops 0 bases, leaving 10 bases in between. CDR1 and CDR2 are read off the germline V gene as SGHRS and YFSETQ. The CDR3, cysteine through phenylalanine, is 14 amino acids long. Just the 42-base CDR3 DNA is kept, in frame starting at base 1. In the case of this clone: It has no known antigen specificity. One base away there is no much larger clone; base qualities are not given. This CDR3 is also generated by other DNA sequences in the sample.

The paper's findings and limits, for the study overall: Clinical and demographic metadata were provided uncurated, with the amount varying by source and participant.

TCRbeta CDR3 regions were amplified from genomic DNA using the immunoSEQ Assay, a bias-controlled multiplex PCR. From the authors' description of their analysis: Within the assay, amplification of reference gene primers was used to estimate how many nucleated cells each sample contained. Sequence reads were collapsed and filtered to measure the absolute abundance of every unique TCRbeta CDR3 rearrangement. Productive Simpson clonality was computed per sample as the square root of Simpson's diversity index over productive rearrangements. TCRdb stores this immuneACCESS table with in-frame sequences only. Part of the clones is absent; in the studies checked, under half of the shortfall reflects unresolved V genes, and no reason is known for the rest. V, J and clone size reflect that table, while D and trimming were determined from the DNA. For this sample there are 35,000 to 40,000 clones; roughly 80% appear just once. The top ten hold 1.6% of the sample.

The sample was peripheral blood. The V and J genes are TRBV5-1 and TRBJ1-1; perhaps TRBD1 is the D gene, with 6 bases matching. This TCR was sampled from a man aged 60 to 69 with COVID-19, enrolled during active disease. The bases are TGCGCCAGCAGCCTCGGACAGATGAACACTGAAGCTTTCTTT. Translated, it reads CASSLGQMNTEAFF.